This T cell receptor beta chain was sequenced in a study of blood T cell repertoires in COVID-19. In the original workflow: Estimated nucleated cell counts came from reference gene primer amplification. Data came from immunoSEQ multiplex PCR; TCRdb stores just in-frame clones and leaves some out. The V and J calls and clone size were taken over from that table, and D and trimming were inferred from the DNA. The data hold more than 30,000 clones, with about 87% observed a single time. The CDR3 loop spans 13 amino acids. The germline CDR1 and CDR2 sequences are SGHRS and YFSETQ. V was cut by 2 bases and J by 8 bases, with 10 bases left in between. This clone was detected once.

The sequenced sample was peripheral blood. The TCR originated in a man over 45 with active or convalescent COVID-19. The chain joins TRBV5-1 to TRBJ2-2, with D tentatively TRBD1 (5 bases). The CDR3: CASSFQGSGELFF. In nucleotides, the CDR3 is TGCGCCAGCAGCTTCCAGGGTTCAGGGGAGCTGTTTTTT.